Each of the 16 T cell receptor beta chains below was sequenced from the same sample in a study of shared clonotypes between healthy human individuals. Libraries were prepared by immunoSEQ multiplex PCR; TCRdb keeps only in-frame clonotypes and omits some of them. There are some 2.3 million clones in the sample; approximately 93% occur only once, and under 0.45% lies in the top ten. Input material: naive CD4+ T cells from PBMCs. The subset here: CD45RA+ positively selected. These receptors were taken from a young man in good health. Some clones in this sample may be carry-over from other donors' samples.

The genes are TRBV28 and TRBJ2-5; 7 nucleotides agree with TRBD2. The CDR3 runs to 15 residues. The ends lost 2 bases at V and 5 bases at J; junction bases unmatched: 8. Germline CDR1 MDHEN, CDR2 SYDVKM. The CDR3 sequence: CASSLGGRGGETQYF. The DNA of the CDR3 is TGTGCCAGCAGTTTAGGAGGGAGGGGAGGCGAGACCCAGTACTTC.

The chain is built from TRBV7-7 and TRBJ2-6; maybe TRBD1 (6 bases). CDR3 length: 13 amino acids. Between the trimmed V and J ends, which lost 1 base and 10 bases, there was a span of 8 bases. Germline values: CDR1 SSHAT, CDR2 FNYEAQ (reference sequence). CDR3 nucleotides: TGTGCCAGCAGCTTAGGTCAGGGGAACGTCCTGACTTTC. This sequence encodes CASSLGQGNVLTF.

About this clone: The same CDR3 is also encoded by other DNA sequences in this sample. The V call is TRBV28, the J call TRBJ1-5; TRBD1 aligns across 9 bases. Germline V gene data show CDR1 as MDHEN and CDR2 as SYDVKM. V shed 6 bases, J shed 5 bases, and the junction held 2 bases outside the gene matches. The CDR3 has 13 residues. As DNA, the CDR3 is TGTGCCAGCAGACGGACAGGGGATCAGCCCCAGCATTTT. This codes for CASRRTGDQPQHF.

This rearrangement joins TRBV6-5 to TRBJ2-5, with D unclear. The CDR3 has 14 residues. V was trimmed by 4 bases and J by 2 bases, leaving 11 bases between them. Germline V gene data show CDR1 as MNHEY and CDR2 as SVGAGI. The CDR3 is CASSLSNEQETQYF. CDR3 nucleotides: TGTGCCAGCAGTTTGTCTAACGAGCAAGAGACCCAGTACTTC.

The rearrangement uses TRBV2 and TRBJ2-7, with TRBD2 identical over 10 bases. The CDR3 totals 16 residues. The ends lost 1 base at V and 2 bases at J; junction bases unmatched: 5. From germline, CDR1 is SNHLY and CDR2 FYNNEI. In DNA, the CDR3 is TGTGCCAGCAGTGAAGGAGGACTAGCGGAGGCCTACGAGCAGTACTTC. It encodes CASSEGGLAEAYEQYF.

The gene calls are TRBV11-2 and TRBJ1-2; D call uncertain. The V gene lost 0 bases and the J gene lost 6 bases, with 8 bases spanning the gap. Germline loops: CDR1 SGHAT, CDR2 FQNNGV. This CDR3 is built from 13 residues. CDR3 in amino acids: CASSLDPSHGYTF. The CDR3 DNA follows: TGTGCCAGCAGCTTAGATCCGTCCCATGGCTACACCTTC.

Notes on this clone: This sample also contains other DNA sequences that code for the same CDR3. The CDR3 sequence is CASSSGTGEETQYF. CDR3 DNA sequence: TGCGCCAGCAGCTCGGGGACAGGGGAGGAGACCCAGTACTTC. This rearrangement joins TRBV5-1 to TRBJ2-5, with TRBD1 matching 10 bases. J lost 5 bases, V lost 3 bases, and 4 bases had no gene match. From germline, CDR1 is SGHRS and CDR2 YFSETQ. CDR3 length: 14 residues. Supplemented by reference TRBV5-1 and TRBJ2-5, the full variable domain reads KAGVTQTPRYLIKTRGQQVTLSCSPISGHRSVSWYQQTPGQGLQFLFEYFSETQRNKGNFPGRFSGRQFSNSRSEMNVSTLELGDSALYLCASSSGTGEETQYFGPGTRLLVL.

The table lists this clone with a few counts. V is TRBV7-2 and J is TRBJ1-5; D not resolved. This CDR3 has 12 amino acids. V lost 1 base to trimming and J lost 12 bases, with 10 bases between them. CDR1 and CDR2 (germline): SGHTA, FQGNSA. The CDR3 reads CASSLDGRLQHF. As DNA, the CDR3 is TGTGCCAGCAGCTTAGACGGAAGGCTCCAGCATTTT.

The chain has TRBV15 and TRBJ1-1; 8 positions match TRBD1. Trimming took 3 bases from V and 5 from J; bases not matched to a gene: 5. CDR3 size: 14 residues. Looked up from germline, CDR1 is LNHNV and CDR2 is YYDKDF (reference sequence). In DNA, the CDR3 is TGTGCCACCAGCAGGGACAGGGCTTCAACTGAAGCTTTCTTT. It is translated as CATSRDRASTEAFF.

The rearrangement uses TRBV19 and TRBJ1-5; no clear D gene. V lost 2 bases to trimming and J lost 6 bases, with 5 bases between them. Looked up from germline, CDR1 is LNHDA and CDR2 is SQIVND (reference sequence). The CDR3 covers 12 residues. Here the CDR3 reads CASSIIFQPQHF. For the CDR3, the DNA is TGTGCCAGTAGTATAATCTTTCAGCCCCAGCATTTT.

The chain uses TRBV7-2 and TRBJ1-3; TRBD1 might be the D (6 bases). Trimming took 2 bases from V and 4 from J, leaving 12 bases between them. This CDR3 region has 15 residues. Germline assignment: CDR1 SGHTA and CDR2 FQGNSA. The CDR3 DNA follows: TGTGCCAGCAGCTTAAGTAGGACAGCAGGAAACACCATATATTTT. Protein product: CASSLSRTAGNTIYF.

The genes are TRBV28 and TRBJ2-7, with D possibly TRBD2 on 5 matching bases. The CDR3 covers 13 residues. V lost 6 bases and J 6 bases, leaving 15 bases between the germline ends. The germline V gene encodes CDR1 MDHEN and CDR2 SYDVKM. CDR3 nucleotides: TGTGCCAGCAGATACTCGTCGGGGTTCGAGCAGTACTTC. Protein product: CASRYSSGFEQYF.

This rearrangement joins TRBV18 to TRBJ1-2, with D possibly TRBD1 on 5 matching bases. CDR3 length equals 15 residues. Per the germline V gene, CDR1 is KGHSH and CDR2 is LQKENI. The V end lost 3 bases, the J end lost 5 bases, and 16 bases lay between the germline ends. The CDR3 here is CASSPPTSGGYGYTF. CDR3 DNA sequence: TGTGCCAGCTCACCGCCCACTTCGGGGGGATATGGCTACACCTTC.

The chain carries TRBV5-1 and TRBJ2-7, with D perhaps matching TRBD2 (5 bases). The CDR3 length is 13 residues. Germline V gene sequence: CDR1 SGHRS, CDR2 YFSETQ. V was pared by 5 bases and J by 3 bases, with 12 bases between. CDR3 bases: TGCGCCAGCAGTCCCGAGGGCATCTACGAGCAGTACTTC. Residues: CASSPEGIYEQYF.

Written as DNA, the CDR3 is TGTGCCAGCAGTTTCAAGACAACGGAGCAGTTCTTC. Protein: CASSFKTTEQFF. V and J are TRBV28 and TRBJ2-1; no clear D. The CDR3 has 12 residues. Germline CDR1 reads MDHEN; CDR2 reads SYDVKM. The V and J ends lost 3 bases and 10 bases respectively, with 10 bases between them.

This sequence joins TRBV6-6 and TRBJ2-5; a weak D match, TRBD1 (5 bases). Trimming stripped 6 bases from V and 1 base from J, with 12 bases between. The length of the CDR3 is 14 residues. Germline CDR1 is MNHNY and CDR2 is SVGAGI (reference sequence). The CDR3 DNA reads TGTGCCAGCAGCCCTAGGACACTCCAAGAGACCCAGTACTTC. This translates into CASSPRTLQETQYF.